This T cell receptor beta chain was sequenced for a study of blood T cells in healthy people across ages. A J-beta primer mix and a sample-barcoded 5' primer were used in a second PCR of about 7 to 12 cycles. Each sample yielded at least 2.5 million CDR3-containing paired-end reads. TCRdb analysed the 5' RACE reads with MiXCR anew, one entry per CDR3 protein. This sample has around 1.5 million distinct CDR3 sequences, with approximately 59% found just once. The CDR3 loop spans 18 amino acids. The V segment lost 6 bases and the J segment 5 bases; nucleotides outside the gene matches: 15. Looked up from germline, CDR1 is MNHNS and CDR2 is SASEGT. Staff drew around 10 milliliters of peripheral blood from each donor.

The sequencing sample was made of blood. This sequence joins TRBV6-1 and TRBJ2-3, with 12 nucleotides matching TRBD2. This TCR was sampled from a man younger than 35 in good health. This CDR3 reads CASRPRGLAGSGIDTQYF. For the CDR3, the DNA is TGTGCCAGCAGGCCCCGAGGACTAGCGGGGAGTGGGATAGATACGCAGTATTTT.